Included here is one T cell receptor (beta chain) sequence, with context. Antigen unknown. Sample barcodes and UMIs were carried by the TCR alpha and TCR beta cDNA libraries that 5'RACE generated with constant-segment primers. Each CDR3 protein is one row after TCRdb ran MiXCR on the 5' RACE reads. The profile shows about 540,000 distinct CDR3 sequences, roughly 21% of them singletons. These data originate in a study of T-cell memory formation after mild COVID-19. General study findings and limits: CD8+ contracting clones occupied EMRA, while CD4+ ones occupied mainly CM and EM. Second-wave clones with a day 37 peak had unconfirmed SARS-CoV-2 specificity. Clones that got smaller from day 15 to 85 had even CD4/CD8, while clones growing later tipped toward CD4+.

Germline CDR1 is SGHTA and CDR2 is FQGNSA. The ends were cut back, 5 bases at V and 3 bases at J, with 10 bases in the middle. This CDR3 is 14 amino acids long. Sequencing was performed on PBMCs or a T cell subset sorted from them (not recorded which). The receptor was isolated from an adult woman who had mild COVID-19 (a few samples of this study predate the infection). Cell type and time point are not known. This chain connects TRBV7-2 to TRBJ1-4; tentative D call: TRBD1 (5 bases). The CDR3 is CASSTGDSNEKLFF. The DNA of the CDR3 is TGTGCCAGCAGCACTGGGGACTCTAATGAAAAACTGTTTTTT.